These T cell receptor beta chains were read from a single sample in a study of glioma-infiltrating T cells after dendritic cell vaccination. Data came from immunoSEQ multiplex PCR; TCRdb stores just in-frame clones and leaves some out. The sample shows some 90,000 clones, 80% to 90% of them seen only once. The sequencing used blood, collected after dendritic cell vaccination. These receptors were collected from a human donor with glioblastoma. CDR3s include the opening cysteine and the closing phenylalanine or tryptophan. The D gene is left open where the match is weak. Size is omitted from some rows. Given values are once, few, many or a class for expanded clones.

v_call: TRBV19
d_call: TRBD2
clone_size: -
j_call: TRBJ2-3
cdr3_nt: TGTGCCAGTGGTACTAGCGGACTCACAGATACGCAGTATTTT
cdr3_aa: CASGTSGLTDTQYF

v_call: TRBV4-2
d_call: -
clone_size: -
j_call: TRBJ1-2
cdr3_nt: TGTGCCAGCAGCCAAGATTTAGCGGGGGACTATGGCTACACCTTC
cdr3_aa: CASSQDLAGDYGYTF

v_call: TRBV10-3
d_call: -
clone_size: -
j_call: TRBJ1-2
cdr3_nt: TGTGCCATCAGTACAGGGAGTCCGGGCTACACCTTC
cdr3_aa: CAISTGSPGYTF

v_call: TRBV11-3
d_call: -
clone_size: few
j_call: TRBJ2-2
cdr3_nt: TGTGCCAGCAGCTTAGACGGCAGGGTAACCGGGGAGCTGTTTTTT
cdr3_aa: CASSLDGRVTGELFF

v_call: TRBV5-1
d_call: TRBD2
clone_size: -
j_call: TRBJ2-1
cdr3_nt: TGCGCCAGCAGCTTCTCGGCTAGCGGGGGGGCAGGCAATGAGCAGTTCTTC
cdr3_aa: CASSFSASGGAGNEQFF

v_call: TRBV15
d_call: -
clone_size: -
j_call: TRBJ1-1
cdr3_nt: TGTGCCACCAACGGTCCAAATTCTAACACTGAAGCTTTCTTT
cdr3_aa: CATNGPNSNTEAFF

v_call: TRBV5-1
d_call: -
clone_size: -
j_call: TRBJ2-5
cdr3_nt: TGCGCCAGCAGCTTGGTGCCAGGGTCGGACGAGACCCAGTACTTC
cdr3_aa: CASSLVPGSDETQYF

v_call: TRBV6-1
d_call: TRBD1
clone_size: -
j_call: TRBJ1-1
cdr3_nt: TGTGCCAGCAGTGGCAGGGGGCCGAACACTGAAGCTTTCTTT
cdr3_aa: CASSGRGPNTEAFF

v_call: TRBV30
d_call: -
clone_size: -
j_call: TRBJ1-3
cdr3_nt: TGTGCCTGGTCTCGGACAGCACCACAAACTGGAAACACCATATATTTT
cdr3_aa: CAWSRTAPQTGNTIYF

v_call: TRBV6-5
d_call: -
clone_size: -
j_call: TRBJ1-2
cdr3_nt: TGTGCCAGCAGTTACTCGTCAGGGCTTGTCAATGGCTACACCTTC
cdr3_aa: CASSYSSGLVNGYTF

v_call: TRBV9
d_call: -
clone_size: -
j_call: TRBJ1-1
cdr3_nt: TGTGCCAGCACCTTGTTCGTTGGGGGGGTGACTGAAGCTTTCTTT
cdr3_aa: CASTLFVGGVTEAFF

v_call: TRBV19
d_call: -
clone_size: -
j_call: TRBJ2-1
cdr3_nt: TGTGCCAGTAGTATAGGACGCGGCGGCAATGAGCAGTTCTTC
cdr3_aa: CASSIGRGGNEQFF

v_call: TRBV5-1
d_call: -
clone_size: once
j_call: TRBJ2-1
cdr3_nt: TGCGCCAGCAGCTGGGAGCGCGCATACAATGAGCAGTTCTTC
cdr3_aa: CASSWERAYNEQFF

v_call: TRBV2
d_call: TRBD1
clone_size: -
j_call: TRBJ1-2
cdr3_nt: TGTGCCAGCAGGGGGGACAGGGGCTATGGCTACACCTTC
cdr3_aa: CASRGDRGYGYTF

v_call: TRBV18
d_call: -
clone_size: -
j_call: TRBJ1-5
cdr3_nt: TGTGCCAGCTCACCGTCGGGGAATCAGCCCCAGCATTTT
cdr3_aa: CASSPSGNQPQHF

v_call: TRBV10-3
d_call: -
clone_size: -
j_call: TRBJ1-2
cdr3_nt: TGTGCCATCAGTGAGCTAGGGGATGGTGGCTACACCTTC
cdr3_aa: CAISELGDGGYTF

v_call: TRBV19
d_call: -
clone_size: -
j_call: TRBJ1-1
cdr3_nt: TGTGCCAGTATCGGACAAGGGAACACTGAAGCTTTCTTT
cdr3_aa: CASIGQGNTEAFF

v_call: TRBV18
d_call: -
clone_size: -
j_call: TRBJ2-2
cdr3_nt: TGTGCCAGCTCACGGAATGGGGGGAAGAACACCGGGGAGCTGTTTTTT
cdr3_aa: CASSRNGGKNTGELFF

v_call: TRBV19
d_call: TRBD1
clone_size: -
j_call: TRBJ1-2
cdr3_nt: TGTGCCAGTAATATTGGACAGGCCATTTATGGCTACACCTTC
cdr3_aa: CASNIGQAIYGYTF

v_call: TRBV7-8
d_call: -
clone_size: -
j_call: TRBJ2-1
cdr3_nt: TGTGCCAGCAGCTTAGCGGCAAGCGTCAGTGAGCAGTTCTTC
cdr3_aa: CASSLAASVSEQFF

v_call: TRBV29-1
d_call: TRBD1
clone_size: -
j_call: TRBJ1-4
cdr3_nt: TGCAGCGTTGGGGGCCTGGGACAGTCTAATGAAAAACTGTTTTTT
cdr3_aa: CSVGGLGQSNEKLFF

v_call: TRBV6-1
d_call: TRBD2
clone_size: -
j_call: TRBJ2-5
cdr3_nt: TGTGCCAGCAGCGGGGGGGACACTACAGAGACCCAGTACTTC
cdr3_aa: CASSGGDTTETQYF

v_call: TRBV5-1
d_call: TRBD1
clone_size: few
j_call: TRBJ2-2
cdr3_nt: TGCGCCAGCAGCTTGTCGGGGACGGGGACAGCCGGGGAGCTGTTTTTT
cdr3_aa: CASSLSGTGTAGELFF

v_call: TRBV2
d_call: -
clone_size: -
j_call: TRBJ1-1
cdr3_nt: TGTGCCAGCGTTTCAGGGATCGAAGCTTTCTTT
cdr3_aa: CASVSGIEAFF

v_call: TRBV6-5
d_call: TRBD1
clone_size: -
j_call: TRBJ1-2
cdr3_nt: TGTGCCAGCAGTTACTCGACAGGGTTTGTCGGGTATGGCTACACCTTC
cdr3_aa: CASSYSTGFVGYGYTF

v_call: TRBV5-4
d_call: TRBD1
clone_size: -
j_call: TRBJ2-3
cdr3_nt: TGTGCCAGCAGCTTGGCCAGGGGACAGGGACGCACAGATACGCAGTATTTT
cdr3_aa: CASSLARGQGRTDTQYF